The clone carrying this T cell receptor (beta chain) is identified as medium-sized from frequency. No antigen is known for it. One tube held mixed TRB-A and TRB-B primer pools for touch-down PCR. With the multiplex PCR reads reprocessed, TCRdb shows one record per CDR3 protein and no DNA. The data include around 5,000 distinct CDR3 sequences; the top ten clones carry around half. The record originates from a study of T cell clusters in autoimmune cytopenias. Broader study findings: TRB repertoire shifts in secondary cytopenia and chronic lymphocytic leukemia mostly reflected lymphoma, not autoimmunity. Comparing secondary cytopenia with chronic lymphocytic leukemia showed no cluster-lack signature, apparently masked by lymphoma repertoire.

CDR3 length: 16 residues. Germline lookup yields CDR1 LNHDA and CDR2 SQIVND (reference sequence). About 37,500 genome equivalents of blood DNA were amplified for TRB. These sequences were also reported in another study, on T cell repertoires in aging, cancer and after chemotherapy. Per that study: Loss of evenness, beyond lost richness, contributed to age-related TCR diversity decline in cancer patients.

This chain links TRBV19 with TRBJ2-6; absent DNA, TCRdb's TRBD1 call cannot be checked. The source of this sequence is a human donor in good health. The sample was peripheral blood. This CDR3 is CASNRDSLPGANVLTF.